This passage covers 32 T cell receptor beta chains from one sample sequenced in a study of molecular identifiers for immune sequencing clone quantification. One entry per CDR3 protein, called by TCRdb with MiXCR from the PCR reads. Of around 100,000 distinct CDR3 sequences listed, around 37% are singletons. Sequenced: naive CD8+ T cells from blood, with Jurkat cell RNA spiked in. As to subset: FACS-sorted CD8+CD4-CCR7+CD45RA+ naive T cells. Receptors were obtained from a human donor in good health. Some libraries in this study had Jurkat cell RNA spiked in.

The chain carries TRBV15 and TRBJ2-7; TRBD2 is a possible D gene (5 bases). The germline gives CDR1 LNHNV, CDR2 YYDKDF (reference sequence). V was trimmed by 2 bases and J by 3 bases, leaving 14 bases between them. This CDR3 has 15 residues. Here the CDR3 reads CATSRLVTGSYEQYF. CDR3 nucleotides: TGTGCCACCAGCAGATTGGTAACGGGGAGCTACGAGCAGTACTTC.

Of note for this clonotype: A single base separates this from a much larger clone, so it may be a read error. The V and J genes are TRBV6-6 and TRBJ2-1; 7 bases fit TRBD2. The CDR3 contains 16 residues. CDR1 is MNHNY and CDR2 is SVGAGI in the germline V gene (reference sequence). The junction had 5 bases not matched to a gene; V was cut back by 0 bases and J by 3 bases. CDR3 sequence (DNA): TGTGCCAGCAGTTACTCATCTAGCGGACTCTACAATGAGCAGTTCTTC. This sequence encodes CASSYSSSGLYNEQFF.

Only a few counts were recorded for this clonotype. The genes are TRBV7-9 and TRBJ2-7; TRBD2 matches 10 bases. J lost 2 bases, V lost 4 bases, and 8 bases had no gene match. Germline CDR1 is SEHNR and CDR2 is FQNEAQ (reference sequence). The CDR3 spans 16 residues. The CDR3 nucleotides read TGTGCCAGCAGCTCCGGGACTAGCGTGATAGCCTACGAGCAGTACTTC. This sequence encodes CASSSGTSVIAYEQYF.

In regard to this clonotype: Given a much more abundant clone one base away, this may be a read error. This chain joins TRBV2 and TRBJ2-5; D may be TRBD2 (6 bases). Germline CDR1 reads SNHLY; CDR2 reads FYNNEI. CDR3 length equals 14 residues. The CDR3 bases are TGTGCCAGCTGGTTTCGGGAGCCAGAAGAGCCCCAGTACTTC. Encoded protein: CASWFREPEEPQYF.

The chain carries TRBV4-1 and TRBJ2-7; D is unresolved. The CDR3 has 15 residues. V was shortened by 0 bases and J by 3 bases, with 12 bases between the two germline ends. CDR1 is MGHRA and CDR2 is YSYEKL in the germline V gene. This CDR3 is CASSQERGAFYEQYF. The CDR3 DNA reads TGCGCCAGCAGCCAAGAACGCGGAGCTTTCTACGAGCAGTACTTC.

This clonotype was counted only a few times. The chain employs TRBV7-9 and TRBJ1-1; D not resolved. CDR1 and CDR2 from the germline V gene are SEHNR and FQNEAQ (reference sequence). V lost 5 bases and J 6 bases, leaving 10 bases between the germline ends. The CDR3 spans 12 residues. The DNA for the CDR3 is TGTGCCAGCAGCATCAAGGCCGCTGAAGCTTTCTTT. Its translation: CASSIKAAEAFF. The whole variable domain, filled in from reference TRBV7-9 and TRBJ1-1, reads DTGVSQNPRHKITKRGQNVTFRCDPISEHNRLYWYRQTLGQGPEFLTYFQNEAQLEKSRLLSDRFSAERPKGSFSTLEIQRTEQGDSAMYLCASSIKAAEAFFGQGTRLTVV.

V gene TRBV6-2 or TRBV6-3 combines with J gene TRBJ2-3, with TRBD2 matching over 12 bases. Unmatched junction bases numbered 2, after V lost 0 bases and J lost 4 bases. This CDR3 has 16 amino acids. Germline V gives CDR1 MNHEY, CDR2 SVGEGT. The CDR3, as DNA: TGTGCCAGCAGTTACTCGAGGACTAGCGGGGCAGATACGCAGTATTTT. Translating gives CASSYSRTSGADTQYF.

Details on this clonotype: This may be a read error, as it is one base from a much larger clone. The chain employs TRBV5-1 and TRBJ1-4; no firm D call. The CDR3 consists of 14 residues. Germline V gene data show CDR1 as SGHRS and CDR2 as YFSETQ. CDR3 in amino acids: CASSSVPEAEKLIF. Written as DNA, the CDR3 is TGCGCCAGCAGCTCCGTTCCAGAGGCTGAAAAACTGATTTTT. Based on the CDR3 plus reference TRBV5-1 and TRBJ1-4, the full variable domain is KAGVTQTPRYLIKTRGQQVTLSCSPISGHRSVSWYQQTPGQGLQFLFEYFSETQRNKGNFPGRFSGRQFSNSRSEMNVSTLELGDSALYLCASSSVPEAEKLIFGSGTQLSVL.

The chain has TRBV14 and TRBJ2-3; 8 bases map to TRBD1. The J segment lost 6 bases and the V segment lost 4 bases, leaving 9 bases of the junction unmatched. The CDR3 has 15 amino acids. The germline V gene has CDR1 SGHDN and CDR2 FVKESK. The CDR3 bases are TGTGCCAGCAGCCCCAGGGGGCTTCAGGCGGATACGCAGTATTTT. Translated: CASSPRGLQADTQYF.

This clonotype was found a few times. The chain has TRBV9 and TRBJ2-3; possibly TRBD1 for D (6 bases). Looked up from germline, CDR1 is SGDLS and CDR2 is YYNGEE. The CDR3 runs to 16 residues. Trimming cost V 0 bases and J 4 bases, with 15 bases left between them. CDR3 in amino acids: CASSVGPGERADTQYF. The CDR3, as DNA: TGTGCCAGCAGCGTAGGTCCAGGGGAGCGCGCAGATACGCAGTATTTT.

There are a few counts of this clonotype. The rearrangement links TRBV2 to TRBJ2-7; D not resolved. This CDR3 region has 15 residues. V lost 3 bases and J lost 0, with 12 bases in between. In germline, CDR1 is SNHLY, CDR2 FYNNEI. CDR3 DNA: TGTGCCAGCAGTGATGTGAAGACTGCCTCCTACGAGCAGTACTTC. The encoded protein is CASSDVKTASYEQYF. The variable domain in full, with the rest retrieved from reference TRBV2 and TRBJ2-7, is EPEVTQTPSHQVTQMGQEVILRCVPISNHLYFYWYRQILGQKVEFLVSFYNNEISEKSEIFDDQFSVERPDGSNFTLKIRSTKLEDSAMYFCASSDVKTASYEQYFGPGTRLTVT.

This chain uses TRBV28 with TRBJ1-2; TRBD1 agrees at 7 bases. V was pared by 7 bases and J by 3 bases, with 8 bases of the junction left unmatched. Germline V gene sequence: CDR1 MDHEN, CDR2 SYDVKM. The CDR3 covers 14 residues. The CDR3: CASTNTGAHYGYTF. The DNA for the CDR3 is TGTGCCAGCACGAACACAGGGGCGCACTATGGCTACACCTTC.

This clonotype was counted between two and nine times. V gene TRBV7-9 combines with J gene TRBJ2-3; no clear D gene. The CDR3 consists of 16 residues. The germline V gene encodes CDR1 SEHNR and CDR2 FQNEAQ (reference sequence). Deletions cut 1 base from V and 9 bases from J, with 20 bases between. CDR3 protein: CASSLVGYGELKTQYF. The CDR3 DNA is TGTGCCAGCAGCTTAGTAGGCTACGGCGAGCTCAAAACGCAGTATTTT.

The chain uses TRBV5-3 and TRBJ2-2; TRBD2 matches 9 bases. Being an ORF, TRBV5-3 has a function that is uncertain. The CDR3 runs 14 residues. The trim removed 8 bases at V and 6 bases at J, leaving 8 bases unmatched. For the CDR3, the DNA is TGTGCCAGCAACCCGGGACTAGCTCCCGGGGAGCTGTTTTTT. Translating gives CASNPGLAPGELFF.

This clonotype came up a few times. The junction departs from the called germline gene at one end, perhaps through a read error. This chain joins TRBV13 and TRBJ2-4; D not certain. Germline V CDR1 and CDR2: PRHDT, FYEKMQ (reference sequence). The CDR3 loop spans 13 amino acids. The CDR3 sequence: CASSLVAKNIQYF. The CDR3 DNA follows: TGTGCCAGCAGCTTAGTGGCCAAGAACATTCAGTACTTC.

There are a few counts of this clonotype. The V call is TRBV7-3, the J call TRBJ2-7, with 7 bases matching TRBD2. Germline CDR1 is SGHTA and CDR2 is FQGTGA. V dropped 2 bases and J dropped 0; count of bases not matched to a gene: 7. The CDR3 is made up of 16 amino acids. CDR3 sequence reads: CASSLSPSGNSYEQYF. DNA of the CDR3: TGTGCCAGCAGCTTATCCCCTAGCGGCAACTCCTACGAGCAGTACTTC.

This clonotype was seen a few times. The V gene is TRBV4-3, the J gene TRBJ2-7; D is unresolved. Germline CDR1 LGHNA, CDR2 YSLEER. Trimming removed 0 bases from V and 0 bases from J, with 9 bases in between. The CDR3 consists of 15 residues. The CDR3 DNA sequence: TGCGCCAGCAGCCAAGAGCCCAGTAGCTCCTACGAGCAGTACTTC. Translating gives CASSQEPSSSYEQYF.

This clonotype was observed many times. In DNA form, the CDR3 reads TGCAGCGTTGAAACTAGCGGGAGGGCCTTAGATACGCAGTATTTT. Translated, it gives CSVETSGRALDTQYF. This rearrangement joins TRBV29-1 to TRBJ2-3; 13 bases align to TRBD2. This CDR3 contains 15 residues. CDR1 SQVTM and CDR2 ANQGSEA come from the germline V gene. After removal of 2 bases from V and 5 bases from J, the junction contained 4 bases not matched to a gene.

In its sample, this clonotype was seen many times. This chain connects TRBV6-1 to TRBJ2-1; 11 nucleotides align to TRBD2. This CDR3 comprises 18 residues. V trimming: 2 bases; J trimming: 4 bases; junction bases outside the gene matches: 10. Per germline, CDR1 MNHNS and CDR2 SASEGT. CDR3 protein: CASSELRLAGGQYNEQFF. CDR3 coding DNA: TGTGCCAGCAGTGAATTGCGGCTAGCGGGAGGCCAATACAATGAGCAGTTCTTC.

This clonotype has just a few counts. The chain joins TRBV20-1 to TRBJ1-5; TRBD1 is a possible D gene (5 bases). V shed 1 base and J shed 0 bases, with 22 bases lying between them. Germline V CDR1 and CDR2: DFQATT, SNEGSKA (reference sequence). The CDR3 covers 19 residues. The DNA for the CDR3 is TGCAGTGCTAGAGGGTCTATACTCAGGGTCGAGGGTAGCAATCAGCCCCAGCATTTT. Translation gives CSARGSILRVEGSNQPQHF.

The V gene is TRBV5-1, the J gene TRBJ1-1, with 10 positions matching TRBD1. The CDR3 covers 16 residues. CDR1 and CDR2 (germline): SGHRS, YFSETQ. The V gene end was trimmed by 3 bases and the J gene end by 6 bases; junction bases not matched to a gene: 11. The CDR3: CASSSRTTGGFAEAFF. CDR3 DNA sequence: TGCGCCAGCAGCTCCCGGACGACAGGGGGCTTCGCTGAAGCTTTCTTT.

V and J are TRBV10-3 and TRBJ2-7; D call uncertain. Per the germline V gene, CDR1 is ENHRY and CDR2 is SYGVKD. V lost 6 bases to trimming and J lost 6 bases, with 12 bases between them. The CDR3 extends over 12 amino acids. The CDR3 nucleotides are TGTGCCATCAGGGACCGGTTCACCGAGCAGTACTTC. It yields the protein CAIRDRFTEQYF.

This clonotype was picked up many times. The CDR3 nucleotides are TGTGCCAGCAGCACTTCCTACGAGCAGTACTTC. This encodes CASSTSYEQYF. This rearrangement joins TRBV6-2 or TRBV6-3 to TRBJ2-7; D remains ambiguous. CDR3 length equals 11 residues. Trimming removed 6 bases at V and 1 base at J, with 4 bases between. CDR1 and CDR2 from the germline V gene are MNHEY and SVGEGT.

This clonotype is a singleton in its sample. Since a much larger clone is just one base distant, this may be a read error. The rearrangement joins TRBV7-8 to TRBJ2-3; perhaps TRBD2 as D (6 bases). Trimming removed 6 bases at V and 1 base at J, with 11 bases between. The CDR3 is made up of 14 amino acids. From germline, CDR1 is SGHVS and CDR2 FQNEAQ. In DNA, the CDR3 is TGTGCCAGCAGACCGGGACTCGGCACAGATACGCAGTATTTT. This gives the protein CASRPGLGTDTQYF.

This clonotype was counted a few times. The chain couples TRBV28 to TRBJ2-2, with 7 positions matching TRBD1. The ends lost 5 bases at V and 7 bases at J; junction bases unmatched: 13. The CDR3 loop spans 16 amino acids. CDR1 is MDHEN and CDR2 is SYDVKM in the germline V gene. The CDR3 region has the DNA TGTGCCAGCAGTGACCAAAGGACAGGCTTTCGCGGGGAGCTGTTTTTT. Translated, it gives CASSDQRTGFRGELFF.

The chain's CDR3 is CASSSGSESNQPQHF. DNA of the CDR3: TGTGCCAGCAGCTCGGGGTCAGAAAGCAATCAGCCCCAGCATTTT. This chain uses TRBV5-4 with TRBJ1-5; D is uncertain. Trimming cost V 3 bases and J 1 base, with 11 bases left between them. Germline CDR1 reads SGHNT; CDR2 reads YYREEE (reference sequence). The CDR3 totals 15 residues.

In this sample, this clonotype turned up many times. The chain is built from TRBV3-1 and TRBJ2-7, with 11 nucleotides matching TRBD1. The CDR3 is 15 amino acids. The germline V gene has CDR1 LGHDT and CDR2 YNNKEL (reference sequence). Trimming removed 1 base from V and 11 bases from J; junction bases left unmatched: 10. The CDR3 coding sequence is TGTGCCAGCAGCCAAGCCTACCCGGGACAGGGGGTGGAGTACTTC. Encoded protein: CASSQAYPGQGVEYF.

For this clonotype: The conserved closing phenylalanine or tryptophan is absent in this CDR3, likely reflecting a read error. Because the CDR3's place on the DNA is in doubt, the DNA is left out and the CDR3 is given as listed by TCRdb. The chain is built from TRBV4-3 and TRBJ2-7; the table's D call, TRBD2, has no DNA check behind it. Termini included, the CDR3 measures 14 amino acids. The germline V gene has CDR1 LGHNA and CDR2 YSLEER. The CDR3 protein is CASSQGLAGGPLYY.

In this sample, this clonotype turned up many times. The genes are TRBV29-1 and TRBJ2-1; 11 bases are a match to TRBD2. Germline V gene data show CDR1 as SQVTM and CDR2 as ANQGSEA. The CDR3 is made up of 14 amino acids. The V gene end was trimmed by 7 bases and the J gene end by 7 bases; junction bases not matched to a gene: 9. CDR3 residues: CSAEPGLAANEQFF. The CDR3 nucleotides read TGCAGCGCGGAGCCGGGACTAGCGGCTAATGAGCAGTTCTTC.

This clonotype has only a few counts. The J gene is TRBJ2-1, the V gene TRBV28, with 11 bases fitting TRBD1. With 6 bases clipped from V and 5 bases from J, the junction kept 0 bases outside the gene matches. In germline, CDR1 is MDHEN, CDR2 SYDVKM. CDR3 length: 13 residues. The CDR3 nucleotides are TGTGCCAGCAGGGGACAGGGGGACAATGAGCAGTTCTTC. Translating it yields CASRGQGDNEQFF.

This clonotype was seen a handful of times. CDR3 region: CASSEAGKEQYF. DNA of the CDR3: TGCGCCAGCAGTGAAGCTGGGAAGGAGCAGTACTTC. The chain joins TRBV10-1 to TRBJ2-7; D not certain. CDR1 WNHNN and CDR2 SYGVQD come from the germline V gene (reference sequence). The CDR3 is 12 amino acids. V was shortened by 3 bases and J by 7 bases, with 10 bases between the two germline ends.

This clonotype was detected only a few times. The chain combines TRBV10-2 with TRBJ2-7; D is possibly TRBD1 (6 bases). V dropped 3 bases and J dropped 7 bases, with 16 bases sitting between them. CDR3 size: 14 residues. Germline V gives CDR1 WSHSY, CDR2 SAAADI. The CDR3 region has the DNA TGCGCCAGCAGTGACTATGGACAGCCCGGGGAGCAGTACTTC. It translates to CASSDYGQPGEQYF.